The 9 T cell receptor beta chains below all came from one sample that was sequenced in a study of Graves' ophthalmopathy and Graves' hyperthyroidism (dated by TCRdb to the late 2010s). The instrument was an Illumina HiSeq 2000. For repertoire sequencing, the TCR beta CDR3 regions were amplified from RNA transcripts. The first round was an RT-PCR using HTBI primers with the Qiagen OneStep RT-PCR kit, and this first round was followed by a second-round multiplex PCR, then size selection and purification. TCRdb passed the public sequencing reads through fastp at Q25 and MiXCR, retaining productive beta sequences. Rows are combined by CDR3 protein, so each entry shows the most common genes and DNA. This sample gives a few hundred thousand distinct CDR3 sequences in total; about a sixth of them show up just once. 2.4% of the sample lies in the top ten. Sequenced input: peripheral blood. The receptors originated from an adult woman with stable Graves' hyperthyroidism.

The CDR3 DNA reads as TGTGCCAGCAGGGAGGGCAGGGGCGGGAACACTGAAGCTTTCTTT. This sequence encodes CASREGRGGNTEAFF. This chain links TRBV2 with TRBJ1-1; D perhaps matches TRBD1 (6 bases). Trimming removed 6 bases at V and 1 base at J, with 15 bases between. Germline-derived CDR1 and CDR2 are SNHLY and FYNNEI. This CDR3 is built from 15 residues.

The chain carries TRBV6-1 and TRBJ1-2; no clear D. V lost 6 bases and J 8 bases, leaving 13 bases between the germline ends. This CDR3 is built from 12 residues. Per the germline V gene, CDR1 is MNHNS and CDR2 is SASEGT. The CDR3 sequence: CASSTSGFGYTF. The CDR3 DNA sequence: TGTGCCAGCAGCACCTCAGGATTCGGCTACACCTTC.

In this sample, this clonotype turned up many times. This sequence joins TRBV2 and TRBJ1-5; weak D call: TRBD1 (5 bases). CDR1 and CDR2 from the germline V gene are SNHLY and FYNNEI. Between the trimmed V and J ends, which lost 5 bases and 5 bases, there was a span of 10 bases. The CDR3 consists of 13 residues. Written as DNA, the CDR3 is TGTGCCAGCAGTAAGGACATCTATCAGCCCCAGCATTTT. It translates to CASSKDIYQPQHF. The variable domain in full, completed from reference TRBV2 and TRBJ1-5, reads EPEVTQTPSHQVTQMGQEVILRCVPISNHLYFYWYRQILGQKVEFLVSFYNNEISEKSEIFDDQFSVERPDGSNFTLKIRSTKLEDSAMYFCASSKDIYQPQHFGDGTRLSIL.

This clonotype has a count of ten or more. The chain is built from TRBV6-1 and TRBJ1-5; maybe TRBD1 (5 bases). The germline V gene encodes CDR1 MNHNS and CDR2 SASEGT. The CDR3 extends over 15 amino acids. V was clipped by 0 bases and J by 10 bases, with 16 bases between them. The CDR3 region has the DNA TGTGCCAGCAGTGAAGCGCTGACAGACAAGCGACCCCAGCATTTT. As protein: CASSEALTDKRPQHF.

This clonotype came up many times. The chain recombines TRBV28 with TRBJ1-2; D ambiguous. Germline-derived CDR1 and CDR2 are MDHEN and SYDVKM. The V end lost 3 bases, the J end lost 4 bases, and 18 bases lay between the germline ends. The CDR3 has 16 residues. The CDR3 DNA sequence: TGTGCCAGCAGTTTTGTCGACTTAGAGGGCATCTATGGCTACACCTTC. Protein: CASSFVDLEGIYGYTF.

There are many counts of this clonotype. The chain links TRBV29-1 to TRBJ2-7; D might be TRBD1 or TRBD2, each matching 5 bases. The CDR3 is 12 residues long. V gave up 3 bases and J gave up 3 bases, with 9 bases separating them. Germline V CDR1 and CDR2: SQVTM, ANQGSEA. The CDR3 loop is CSVEGVGYEQYF. CDR3 coding DNA: TGCAGCGTTGAGGGGGTGGGCTACGAGCAGTACTTC.

This clonotype was counted at least ten times. The rearrangement uses TRBV6-2 or TRBV6-3 and TRBJ2-7, with a tentative D call TRBD1 (6 bases). The CDR3 sequence is 17 residues long. The V end was cut by 6 bases, the J end by 0 bases, with 21 bases between. Germline V CDR1 and CDR2: MNHEY, SVGEGT. The CDR3 nucleotides are TGTGCCAGCAGCGTCTACCCCGGCCGGGACAACTCCTACGAGCAGTACTTC. It is translated as CASSVYPGRDNSYEQYF.

This clonotype was observed many times. This rearrangement joins TRBV12-3 or TRBV12-4 to TRBJ2-7; TRBD1 aligns across 9 bases. Trimming at V came to 5 bases and at J to 2 bases, leaving 10 bases not matched to a gene. The CDR3 loop spans 16 amino acids. The CDR3 loop is CASSDHRGRVPYEQYF. DNA of the CDR3: TGTGCCAGCAGTGACCACAGGGGGCGGGTCCCCTACGAGCAGTACTTC.

By frequency in the sample, this clonotype is medium-sized. The chain carries TRBV27 and TRBJ2-7; weak D call: TRBD2 (6 bases). The CDR3 extends over 14 amino acids. From germline, CDR1 is MNHEY and CDR2 SMNVEV (reference sequence). Trimming cost V 7 bases and J 3 bases, with 16 bases left between them. CDR3 sequence: CASNTLAPDYEQYF. The DNA of the CDR3 is TGTGCCAGCAACACTCTAGCGCCTGACTACGAGCAGTACTTC.